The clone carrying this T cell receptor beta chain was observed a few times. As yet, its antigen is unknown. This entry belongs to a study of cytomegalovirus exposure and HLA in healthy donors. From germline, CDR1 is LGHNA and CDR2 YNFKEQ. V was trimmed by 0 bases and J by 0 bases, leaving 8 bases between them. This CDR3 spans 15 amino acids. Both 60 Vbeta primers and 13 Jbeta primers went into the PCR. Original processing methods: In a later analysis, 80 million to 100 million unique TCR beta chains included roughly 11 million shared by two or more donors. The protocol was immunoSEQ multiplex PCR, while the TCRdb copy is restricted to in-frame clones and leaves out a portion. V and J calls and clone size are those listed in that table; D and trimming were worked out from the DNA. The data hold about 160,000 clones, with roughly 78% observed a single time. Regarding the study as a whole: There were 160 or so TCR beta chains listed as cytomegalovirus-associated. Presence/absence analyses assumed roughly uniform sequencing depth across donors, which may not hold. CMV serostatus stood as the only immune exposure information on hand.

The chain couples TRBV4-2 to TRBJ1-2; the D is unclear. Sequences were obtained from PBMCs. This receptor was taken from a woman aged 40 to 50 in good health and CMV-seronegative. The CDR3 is CASSQDVLANYGYTF. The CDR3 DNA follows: TGTGCCAGCAGCCAAGATGTGTTAGCTAACTATGGCTACACCTTC.